The source of this T cell receptor beta chain is a study of T cell responses to AZD1222 COVID-19 vaccine. General observations from the study: Spike as a whole was targeted by vaccine-associated CD4 TCRs, dominant at 160-218 and 743-854. Females outnumbered males among donors, who were mostly white British; clonal diversity was possibly underestimated.

Using immunoSEQ multiplex PCR, the repertoire was profiled, and TCRdb retains in-frame clones only, with some absent. Among roughly 85,000 clones listed, roughly nine tenths were seen once. CDR1 KGHSH and CDR2 LQKENI come from the germline V gene. The CDR3 consists of 13 residues. V was clipped by 5 bases and J by 4 bases, with 9 bases between them. With respect to this clone: The antigen remains unidentified.

The sequence was collected from an adult who received the AZD1222 COVID-19 vaccine. V gene TRBV18 combines with J gene TRBJ1-5; no clear D. The starting material was peripheral blood, obtained 28 days after the second AZD1222 dose. CDR3: CASSSGENQPQHF. The CDR3 bases are TGTGCCAGCTCAAGCGGGGAGAATCAGCCCCAGCATTTT.